This TCR beta chain emerged from a study of T cells expressing NK-cell markers. TCRdb reanalyzed the 5' RACE reads and collapses them to one entry per CDR3 protein, without DNA. This sample lists about 380,000 distinct CDR3 sequences; its ten largest clones have roughly 5.4%. The germline gives CDR1 MNHNS, CDR2 SASEGT. The CDR3 extends over 13 amino acids. The sample was blood T cells: a sorted CD56 or NKG2C T cell subset, CD4+ or CD8+ T cells, or bulk PBMC T cells (not recorded which). The sequence came from a man aged 18-69 years in good health. V and J are TRBV6-1 and TRBJ1-1; TCRdb selects TRBD1, and the lack of DNA leaves this call unchecked. CDR3 sequence reads: CASLDRVGTEAFF.